This T cell receptor (beta chain) was obtained from a study of PD-L1 blockade in urothelial cancer. Study-level information: Intravenous atezolizumab, 1,200 mg every 3 weeks, was begun by patients around 2014. After treatment start, blood was analyzed at 3 weeks (second dose) and at 6 weeks.

Repertoires were generated with immunoSEQ multiplex PCR, while TCRdb's copy carries only in-frame clones and drops some. The sample contains 70,000 or so clones, about 88% of which appear only once. Sequences were derived from PBMCs, sampled around atezolizumab (anti-PD-L1) treatment. The TCR comes from a man in his 60s with urothelial cancer.

CDR3 bases: TGTGCCAGCAGTGAAGTAGCAGGCAATCAGCCCCAGCATTTT. This codes for CASSEVAGNQPQHF. The V gene is TRBV2, the J gene TRBJ1-5, with no clear D. In germline, CDR1 is SNHLY, CDR2 FYNNEI. The CDR3 has 14 amino acids. Between the trimmed V and J ends, which lost 1 base and 2 bases, there was a span of 6 bases. The entire variable domain, with the rest obtained from reference TRBV2 and TRBJ1-5, is as follows: EPEVTQTPSHQVTQMGQEVILRCVPISNHLYFYWYRQILGQKVEFLVSFYNNEISEKSEIFDDQFSVERPDGSNFTLKIRSTKLEDSAMYFCASSEVAGNQPQHFGDGTRLSIL.